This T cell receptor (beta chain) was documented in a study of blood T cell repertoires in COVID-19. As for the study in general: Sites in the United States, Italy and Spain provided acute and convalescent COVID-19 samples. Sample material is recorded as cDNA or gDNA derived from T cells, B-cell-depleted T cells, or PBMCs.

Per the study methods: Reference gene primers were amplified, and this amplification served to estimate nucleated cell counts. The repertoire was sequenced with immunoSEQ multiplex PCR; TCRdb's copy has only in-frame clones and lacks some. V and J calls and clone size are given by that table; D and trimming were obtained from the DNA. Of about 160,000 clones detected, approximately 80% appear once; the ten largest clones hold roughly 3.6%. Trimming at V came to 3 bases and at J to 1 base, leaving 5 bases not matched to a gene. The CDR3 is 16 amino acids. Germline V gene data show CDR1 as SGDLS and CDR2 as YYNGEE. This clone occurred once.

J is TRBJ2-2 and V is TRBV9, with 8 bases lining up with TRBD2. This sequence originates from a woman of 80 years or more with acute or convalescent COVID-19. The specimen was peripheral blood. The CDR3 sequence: CASSAGGQENTGELFF. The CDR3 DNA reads TGTGCCAGCAGCGCGGGGGGGCAGGAGAACACCGGGGAGCTGTTTTTT.